This T cell receptor (beta chain) was sequenced during a study of response to subunit inactivated influenza vaccine. This clonotype was seen repeatedly, ten times or more. Its antigen is still unknown. Via MiXCR, TCRdb re-called the RT-PCR reads, giving one row per CDR3 protein. The data hold 450,000 to 700,000 distinct CDR3 sequences, with 12% to 15% observed a single time. Study-wide points: Each seasonal flu vaccination may recruit only limited new T cells, authors suggested.

Trimming removed 6 bases from V and 8 bases from J; junction bases left unmatched: 11. This CDR3 comprises 14 residues. The sample in question was PBMCs from blood, obtained 11 to 12 days after vaccination. The clonotype originates from a man aged 50-60 years who received an inactivated influenza vaccine. The J gene is TRBJ1-2, the V gene TRBV12-3 or TRBV12-4; 8 nucleotides align to TRBD1. The DNA for the CDR3 is TGTGCCAGCAGCCGGACAGGGAGAAGGTACGGCTACACCTTC. Translation: CASSRTGRRYGYTF.